These 12 T cell receptor beta chains share one sample of origin, sequenced in a study of blood T cell repertoires in COVID-19. Profiled with immunoSEQ multiplex PCR; TCRdb holds only in-frame clones, not every one. The sample consists of approximately 150,000 clones, 70% to 85% of them appearing once. Sequences were obtained from peripheral blood. The source of these receptors is a man between 60 and 75 years old with active or convalescent COVID-19.

The chain combines TRBV19 with TRBJ1-6, with TRBD1 matching over 10 bases. Germline CDR1 LNHDA, CDR2 SQIVND (reference sequence). With V trimmed by 7 bases and J by 6 bases, 3 bases remained unmatched. This CDR3 region has 14 residues. Written as DNA, the CDR3 is TGTGCCAGTATCGGGACAGGGGTTAATTCACCCCTCCACTTT. Protein product: CASIGTGVNSPLHF.

The chain is built from TRBV4-3 and TRBJ2-1; 9 positions agree with TRBD1. The germline V gene has CDR1 LGHNA and CDR2 YSLEER. The J segment lost 8 bases and the V segment lost 0 bases, leaving 5 bases of the junction unmatched. This CDR3 region has 15 residues. The CDR3 nucleotides read TGCGCCAGCAGCCAAGATGGGGACAGGGAGGATGAGCAGTTCTTC. Its protein product is CASSQDGDREDEQFF.

This clone has only a few counts. V is TRBV3-1 (or the pseudogene TRBV3-2) and J is TRBJ1-6; no clear D gene. CDR1 and CDR2 from the germline V gene are LGHDT and YNNKEL (reference sequence). This CDR3 is built from 19 residues. V shed 0 bases and J shed 0 bases, with 15 bases lying between them. The DNA of the CDR3 is TGTGCCAGCAGCCAAGATCTCGTGGCAGCGAACTCCTATAATTCACCCCTCCACTTT. Amino acids: CASSQDLVAANSYNSPLHF.

This chain joins TRBV28 and TRBJ1-4, with D maybe TRBD1 (5 bases). Trimming pared 4 bases from V and 3 bases from J, leaving 15 bases between. The CDR3 has 16 residues. CDR1 and CDR2 (germline): MDHEN, SYDVKM. This CDR3 is CASSSPKGLPNEKLFF. CDR3 nucleotides: TGTGCCAGCAGTTCCCCAAAGGGACTTCCTAATGAAAAACTGTTTTTT.

The chain couples TRBV30 to TRBJ1-3; 7 nucleotides match TRBD1. The CDR3 loop spans 13 amino acids. In germline, CDR1 is GTSNPN, CDR2 SVGIG (reference sequence). The V gene end was trimmed by 5 bases and the J gene end by 8 bases; junction bases not matched to a gene: 9. The CDR3 sequence is CAWRQGLSDTIYF. CDR3 in DNA: TGTGCCTGGCGACAGGGATTAAGTGACACCATATATTTT.

The rearrangement links TRBV27 to TRBJ1-6; 7 bases map to TRBD1. The CDR3 has 13 residues. Germline trimming cut 4 bases from V and 8 bases from J; bases unmatched to any gene: 2. Looked up from germline, CDR1 is MNHEY and CDR2 is SMNVEV (reference sequence). CDR3 sequence (DNA): TGTGCCAGCAGTTGGGGACAGCATTCACCCCTCCACTTT. Translating gives CASSWGQHSPLHF.

Here the CDR3 reads CASRPRDRVGYTF. CDR3 coding DNA: TGTGCCAGCAGACCTCGGGACAGGGTTGGCTACACCTTC. This chain links TRBV11-3 with TRBJ1-2, with TRBD1 identical over 9 bases. The V and J ends lost 6 bases and 7 bases, in that order; junction bases with no gene match: 6. Germline CDR1 SGHNT, CDR2 YENEEA. The CDR3 extends over 13 amino acids.

This clone has just one count. The chain carries TRBV19 and TRBJ2-2; D is perhaps TRBD1 (6 bases). This CDR3 has 16 amino acids. Germline-derived CDR1 and CDR2 are LNHDA and SQIVND (reference sequence). The germline V and J ends were trimmed by 6 bases and 2 bases, with 16 bases remaining between them. The CDR3 here is CASRQGQLLNTGELFF. The CDR3 DNA follows: TGTGCCAGTAGGCAAGGACAGCTGCTAAACACCGGGGAGCTGTTTTTT.

The chain couples TRBV9 to TRBJ2-1; D possibly corresponds to TRBD1 (6 bases). The germline gives CDR1 SGDLS, CDR2 YYNGEE. Trimming took 0 bases from V and 4 from J, leaving 8 bases between them. This CDR3 spans 14 amino acids. CDR3: CASSVADSYNEQFF. CDR3 nucleotide sequence: TGTGCCAGCAGCGTAGCGGACAGTTACAATGAGCAGTTCTTC.

V is TRBV3-1 (or the pseudogene TRBV3-2) and J is TRBJ2-3, with TRBD2 matching 14 bases. This CDR3 is 17 amino acids long. Looked up from germline, CDR1 is LGHDT and CDR2 is YNNKEL (reference sequence). The V gene end was trimmed by 3 bases and the J gene end by 6 bases; junction bases not matched to a gene: 8. In DNA form, the CDR3 reads TGTGCCAGCAGCCAGAGAAGGGGGACTAGCGGGAGTGATACGCAGTATTTT. It yields the protein CASSQRRGTSGSDTQYF.

The rearrangement joins TRBV9 to TRBJ2-5, with 7 bases fitting TRBD1. The germline gives CDR1 SGDLS, CDR2 YYNGEE. Trimming removed 5 bases from V and 5 bases from J; junction bases left unmatched: 6. The CDR3 spans 13 residues. CDR3 loop: CASSKGQFETQYF. CDR3 bases: TGTGCCAGCAGTAAGGGACAGTTCGAGACCCAGTACTTC.

This clone came up a few times. The V gene is TRBV7-9, the J gene TRBJ1-5; TRBD1 is a possible D gene (5 bases). Trimming removed 4 bases from V and 4 bases from J, with 8 bases in between. The CDR3 is 13 residues long. Germline assignment: CDR1 SEHNR and CDR2 FQNEAQ (reference sequence). CDR3 loop: CASSSQVNQPQHF. CDR3 in DNA: TGTGCCAGCAGCTCACAGGTTAATCAGCCCCAGCATTTT.